Sequencing of this TCR beta chain was carried out in a study of long-term antiretroviral therapy in people with HIV. Study-wide results and caveats: Documentation of ART adherence, viral resistance or therapy changes was absent.

V lost 8 bases and J lost 8, with 0 bases in between. Germline V gives CDR1 SNHLY, CDR2 FYNNEI. The CDR3 extends over 8 amino acids. Running of the v3.0 immunoSEQ assay took place at survey level. Generated by immunoSEQ multiplex PCR, the TCRdb table keeps only in-frame clones and is missing some. The sample lists 25,000 to 30,000 clones, more than 80% occurring once. With respect to this clone: Its target is unknown.

The TCR sequence derives from a man between 35 and 55 years old with HIV. Sample: unsorted PBMCs, taken 3 years after starting antiretroviral therapy. The genes are TRBV2 and TRBJ2-2; D uncertain. The CDR3 DNA reads as TGTGCCAGCGGGGAGCTGTTTTTT. Its translation: CASGELFF.